This T cell receptor beta chain was recorded in a study of cytomegalovirus exposure and HLA in healthy donors. V lost 2 bases and J lost 7, with 9 bases in between. The CDR3 contains 13 residues. Germline V CDR1 and CDR2: MNHEY, SVGAGI. PCR primers comprised 60 Vbeta and 13 Jbeta primers. Measured with immunoSEQ multiplex PCR; TCRdb has only the in-frame clones, and not every one. The sample lists 80,000 to 90,000 clones, roughly 81% occurring once. On this clone itself: Antigen specificity is unknown.

Findings of the study overall: In an earlier analysis, productive rearrangement rates for most beta V segments clustered near 87% or 30%. The authors later linked a missense DCLRE1C variant to TCR beta V- and J-gene trimming.

This rearrangement joins TRBV6-5 to TRBJ1-5; D perhaps matches TRBD1 (5 bases). The receptor was derived from a woman aged 25 to 39 in good health and CMV-seronegative. The sequenced material came from PBMCs. The CDR3 is CASSYRGGQPQHF. CDR3 DNA: TGTGCCAGCAGTTACAGGGGTGGGCAGCCCCAGCATTTT.